This T cell receptor beta chain was sequenced during a study of technical replicates of blood from a handful of donors. Profiled with immunoSEQ multiplex PCR; TCRdb holds only in-frame clones, not every one. The sample lists about 83,000 clones, around 94% seen once, with around 0.25% in the top ten. Germline CDR1 and CDR2: MRHNA and SNTAGT. V gave up 5 bases and J gave up 5 bases, with 13 bases separating them. CDR3 length: 13 amino acids. Source material: T cells isolated from PBMCs. This TCR derives from a human donor in good health. The V call is TRBV6-4, the J call TRBJ2-7; TRBD1 might be the D (5 bases). CDR3 bases: TGTGCCAGCAGTTCGGTGGCCAGGGACGAGCAGTACTTC. Amino acids: CASSSVARDEQYF.